This entry concerns a single T cell receptor beta chain. This clone occurred a few times. There is no known antigen for this receptor. No clone much larger than this one lies a single base away; base qualities are absent. V gives up 3 bases and J gives up 10 bases, and the segment between their germline ends measures 10 bases. Reading the germline V gene gives CDR1 SGHTA and CDR2 FQGTGA. The CDR3 starts with the cysteine, ends with the phenylalanine, and has 13 residues. Only CDR3 DNA remains: 39 bases, in frame from the first base. A single peripheral blood draw of approximately 0.11 L on average was collected from each donor into heparinised tubes. Naive, central memory, regulatory and stem cell-like memory CD4+ T cells were sorted on a BD FACSAria II using a panel including CD45RO, CCR7, CD25, CD127, CD95 and CD27. Purity was above 95% for every sorted population. PBMCs were isolated right away by Lymphoprep density gradient centrifugation and were stained directly, without culture. So that batch effects would be minimized, each experiment stained and sorted samples in pairs, pairing one healthy donor with one patient.

The entire isolated RNA was reverse transcribed using the High Capacity cDNA Reverse Transcription Kit, and thus expressed TCRB transcripts were sequenced. Deep immunoSEQ sequencing was performed on naive, central memory and regulatory T cell samples, with an average of about 3.6 million total reads per sample. After sorted cells were lysed in RLT buffer, RNA was extracted with DNase-treated RNeasy Micro or Mini kits, with the choice depending on cell number. To prevent cross-contamination, each cell subset was processed individually, whereas patient and healthy donor samples were processed jointly. Using the immunoSEQ multiplex PCR, TCRB sequences were amplified from cDNA into 87-bp fragments spanning the CDR3 region. Sequencing of the amplicons was performed on the Illumina HiSeq platform. Per the source publication's procedure: Synthetic template baselines were used to correct PCR bias computationally, reads within Hamming distance 2 were collapsed, and singletons that could not be merged were discarded. By aligning reads against IMGT, V, D and J genes, CDR3 length, and insertions or deletions at six rearrangement sites were assigned. Within each subset, clonotype counts were normalized to sorted cell number, and only after that were true diversity and Gini coefficients computed with the tcR R package. The overlap coefficient, calculated on TCRB nucleotide sequences, was used to measure repertoire sharing. As a proxy for the pre-selection repertoire, out-of-frame TCRB sequences from naive cells were analyzed. The clones in this table, taken by TCRdb from immuneACCESS, are in-frame only. Not every clone is retained; where verified, under half of the shortfall comes from an unresolved V gene, and the cause of the rest is unknown. D and trimming were read from the DNA, whereas the V and J calls and clone size are those reported in that table. Within this sample are 600,000 to 700,000 clones, with 9.5% to 15% of them counted one time only. Over 0.1% of the sample goes to the ten largest clones.

This specimen belongs to a study of beta chain features in type 1 diabetes (dated by TCRdb to 2016 to 2019). With regard to the full study: No differences in mean age, gender distribution, total cell number or subset yield were found between patients and healthy donors. A total of 100 million to 110 million sorted cells were examined across all samples, and a strong correlation was observed between cell number per subset and RNA yield. The study compared TCRB repertoires of sorted circulating CD4+ T cell subsets between recently diagnosed type 1 diabetes patients and matched healthy donors. Whereas all 30 or so donors provided naive and central memory subsets, regulatory and stem cell-like memory subsets were isolated from just 8 patients and about 8 healthy donors. Study-wide findings and limitations: Because cDNA was sequenced instead of genomic DNA, highly expressing activated cells could be over-represented, though the groups showed no difference in activation or CD3 levels. Naive, central memory and regulatory TCRB repertoires appeared to be more similar among patients than among healthy donors. PCR may preferentially amplify shorter templates, but because patient and control samples were amplified and corrected together, any resulting skew would affect both groups equally. At VDJ recombination sites, type 1 diabetes patients had fewer insertions and more deleted nucleotides, which implies abnormalities in thymic rearrangement. A moderate but significant shortening of TCRB CDR3 length was observed in type 1 diabetes patients in all four CD4+ subsets. HLA sub-analyses involved small numbers of individuals, so any influence of HLA type on TCRB rearrangement remained unresolved.

This sequence was found in a man aged 25-45 years with type 1 diabetes. The sequence is built from TRBV7-3 and TRBJ1-6; TRBD1 is a possible D gene, resting on 5 matching bases. Sequencing used naive CD4+ T cells from blood. The intended sense of this specimen's cell subset or site label: true naive CD4+ T cells. Here the CDR3 is given as CASSLRGSSPLHF. The DNA is TGTGCCAGCAGCTTGAGGGGAAGCTCACCCCTCCACTTT. Reference TRBV7-3 and TRBJ1-6 genes cover what lies past the CDR3, so the full variable domain is GAGVSQTPSNKVTEKGKYVELRCDPISGHTALYWYRQSLGQGPEFLIYFQGTGAADDSGLPNDRFFAVRPEGSVSTLKIQRTERGDSAVYLCASSLRGSSPLHFGNGTRLTVT.